The 22 T cell receptor beta chains in this list originate from one sample, sequenced in a study of post-analysis software for immune sequencing data. General study results and limits: Patients used about 5 TRBV segments, including TRBV5-6, TRBV5-1 and TRBV20-1, more often than controls.

Every TCR beta cDNA library bore unique molecular identifiers. TCRdb used MiXCR to reprocess the PCR reads, holding one entry per CDR3 protein. Among about 380,000 distinct CDR3 sequences listed, around a third were seen once. For these TCRs, the target antigens are not known. Sequencing used blood. The receptors were gathered from a girl aged 5-17 years with multiple sclerosis.

In regard to this clonotype: The junction differs from germline at one of its ends, possibly a read error. The V call is TRBV7-2, the J call TRBJ1-2; a possible D gene is TRBD1 (6 bases). The CDR3 is made up of 13 amino acids. Germline values: CDR1 SGHTA, CDR2 FQGNSA. CDR3 DNA sequence: TGTGCCGGCAGCCCGACAGGAAACTATGGCTACACCTTC. Its protein product is CAGSPTGNYGYTF.

This rearrangement joins TRBV28 to TRBJ1-6; TRBD1 is a possible D gene (6 bases). Germline CDR1 reads MDHEN; CDR2 reads SYDVKM. The ends were cut back, 5 bases at V and 9 bases at J, with 14 bases in the middle. This CDR3 contains 14 residues. The CDR3 sequence is CASSLWDKTSPLHF. Written as DNA, the CDR3 is TGTGCCAGCAGTCTCTGGGACAAGACTTCACCCCTCCACTTT.

This clonotype was counted only a few times. For the CDR3, the DNA is TGCGCCAGCAGCCTAGCCCCCGAGGACACCGGTTCCTACAATGAGCAGTTCTTC. It translates to CASSLAPEDTGSYNEQFF. V gene TRBV4-3 combines with J gene TRBJ2-1; tentatively, D is TRBD1 (5 bases). Trimming removed 4 bases from V and 1 base from J, with 20 bases in between. Germline V gene sequence: CDR1 LGHNA, CDR2 YSLEER. CDR3 length: 18 amino acids.

This chain links TRBV4-2 with TRBJ2-5; the match to TRBD2 covers 10 bases. V was pared by 2 bases and J by 4 bases, with 7 bases of the junction left unmatched. CDR1 LGHNA and CDR2 YNFKEQ come from the germline V gene. The CDR3 has 16 amino acids. The CDR3 protein is CASSQIAGGLGETQYF. CDR3 nucleotide sequence: TGTGCCAGCAGCCAAATAGCGGGGGGCCTCGGAGAGACCCAGTACTTC.

The chain is built from TRBV6-5 and TRBJ1-2; D is uncertain. There are 13 residues in the CDR3. Germline values: CDR1 MNHEY, CDR2 SVGAGI. V lost 0 bases and J lost 8, with 10 bases in between. CDR3 nucleotides: TGTGCCAGCAGTTACTCGGGGTGGGCCGGCTACACCTTC. It translates to CASSYSGWAGYTF.

The chain uses TRBV27 and TRBJ1-4; the D gene is possibly TRBD1 (5 bases). With 8 bases removed from V and 0 bases from J, the gap between germline ends came to 16 bases. The germline CDR1 and CDR2 sequences are MNHEY and SMNVEV (reference sequence). The CDR3 length is 16 residues. The CDR3 DNA is TGTGCCAGCCGCGGGGGGTCCTCGACAACTAATGAAAAACTGTTTTTT. Protein sequence: CASRGGSSTTNEKLFF.

V and J are TRBV4-2 and TRBJ2-7; D is undetermined. The J call may be in error: the DNA end matches TRBJ2-5 better. The CDR3 runs 14 residues. Germline assignment: CDR1 LGHNA and CDR2 YNFKEQ. DNA for the CDR3: TGTGCCAGCAGCCAAGAGGGATTGGGGGAGACCCAGTACTTC. Translating gives CASSQEGLGETQYF.

The J gene is TRBJ2-1, the V gene TRBV6-2 or TRBV6-3, with D possibly being TRBD2 (5 bases). The germline V gene has CDR1 MNHEY and CDR2 SVGEGT. The CDR3 spans 16 residues. V was shortened by 0 bases and J by 9 bases, with 18 bases between the two germline ends. This chain's CDR3 is CASSYSEPHLGSEQFF. The CDR3 coding sequence is TGTGCCAGCAGTTACTCGGAGCCTCATCTAGGGAGTGAGCAGTTCTTC.

In its sample, this clonotype was seen many times. The chain combines TRBV20-1 with TRBJ2-1, with unresolved D. V lost 3 bases, J lost 7 bases, and 16 bases lay in between. The CDR3 totals 14 residues. Germline loops: CDR1 DFQATT, CDR2 SNEGSKA (reference sequence). The CDR3 DNA reads as TGCAGTGCTAGCTCATCCCGGCCCGGGAATGAGCAGTTCTTC. It codes for CSASSSRPGNEQFF.

The V gene is TRBV5-1, the J gene TRBJ2-1; TRBD2 matches 7 bases. V trimming: 4 bases; J trimming: 1 base; junction bases outside the gene matches: 8. Per germline, CDR1 SGHRS and CDR2 YFSETQ. The CDR3 is 16 residues long. The CDR3 here is CASSQEGRVSYNEQFF. The CDR3 DNA sequence: TGCGCCAGCAGCCAGGAGGGGAGGGTATCCTACAATGAGCAGTTCTTC.

The J gene is TRBJ2-3, the V gene TRBV20-1; D perhaps matches TRBD2 (5 bases). CDR1 is DFQATT and CDR2 is SNEGSKA in the germline V gene (reference sequence). Trimming pared 6 bases from V and 8 bases from J, leaving 21 bases between. The CDR3 consists of 14 residues. The DNA for the CDR3 is TGCAGTGCCACACTAGGACGCGGCCTACTTACGCAGTATTTT. Encoded protein: CSATLGRGLLTQYF.

The rearrangement links TRBV11-1 to TRBJ2-3; the D gene is possibly TRBD2 (6 bases). CDR3 length: 20 residues. Between the trimmed V and J ends, which lost 4 bases and 1 base, there was a span of 27 bases. Germline V lookup: CDR1 SGHAT, CDR2 FQDESV (reference sequence). The CDR3 loop reads CASSSPSPGLPRLGTDTQYF. The CDR3 region has the DNA TGTGCCAGCAGCTCCCCCTCTCCGGGACTTCCAAGGTTAGGCACAGATACGCAGTATTTT.

The V call is TRBV5-1, the J call TRBJ2-3; the D is unclear. Deletions cut 0 bases from V and 4 bases from J, with 9 bases between. The germline CDR1 and CDR2 sequences are SGHRS and YFSETQ. CDR3 length: 14 residues. CDR3 sequence (DNA): TGCGCCAGCAGCTTGGATCCTACCCCAGATACGCAGTATTTT. Protein sequence: CASSLDPTPDTQYF. The full variable domain, in which reference TRBV5-1 and TRBJ2-3 provide the parts outside the CDR3, is KAGVTQTPRYLIKTRGQQVTLSCSPISGHRSVSWYQQTPGQGLQFLFEYFSETQRNKGNFPGRFSGRQFSNSRSEMNVSTLELGDSALYLCASSLDPTPDTQYFGPGTRLTVL.

The V gene is TRBV4-2, the J gene TRBJ1-2, with 10 bases lining up with TRBD1. The CDR3 extends over 15 amino acids. The junction had 6 bases not matched to a gene; V was cut back by 4 bases and J by 4 bases. In germline, CDR1 is LGHNA, CDR2 YNFKEQ. Written as DNA, the CDR3 is TGTGCCAGCAGCCCCGGGACAGGGGAAGGCTATGGCTACACCTTC. Translation: CASSPGTGEGYGYTF.

The chain combines TRBV7-3 with TRBJ2-3, with a tentative D call TRBD2 (6 bases). Germline CDR1 and CDR2: SGHTA and FQGTGA. With 5 bases removed from V and 0 bases from J, the gap between germline ends came to 15 bases. This CDR3 spans 16 amino acids. Here the CDR3 DNA reads TGTGCCAGCAGCCCGGGGGTGGGCACGAGCACAGATACGCAGTATTTT. It yields the protein CASSPGVGTSTDTQYF.

The V gene is TRBV7-9, the J gene TRBJ2-4; a weak D match, TRBD2 (6 bases). This CDR3 contains 12 residues. The germline CDR1 and CDR2 sequences are SEHNR and FQNEAQ (reference sequence). Trimming stripped 5 bases from V and 8 bases from J, with 10 bases between. CDR3 coding DNA: TGTGCCAGCAGCAAGGACTACGACATTCAGTACTTC. This translates into CASSKDYDIQYF.

This rearrangement joins TRBV6-2 or TRBV6-3 to TRBJ1-1; no clear D gene. Trimming removed 6 bases at V and 1 base at J, with 18 bases between. This CDR3 has 16 residues. The germline gives CDR1 MNHEY, CDR2 SVGEGT. Here the CDR3 reads CASSMFYFIGNTEAFF. The CDR3 DNA is TGTGCCAGCAGCATGTTCTATTTCATTGGGAACACTGAAGCTTTCTTT.

The chain joins TRBV29-1 to TRBJ2-1; TRBD1 aligns across 8 bases. The germline V gene encodes CDR1 SQVTM and CDR2 ANQGSEA. V lost 7 bases to trimming and J lost 7 bases; unmatched junction nucleotides: 12. CDR3 length: 14 amino acids. CDR3 DNA sequence: TGCAGCGCCCTAGGACAGGGTAAGGGGAATGAGCAGTTCTTC. This codes for CSALGQGKGNEQFF.

The chain is built from TRBV6-1 and TRBJ1-1; tentative D call: TRBD1 (5 bases). V was cut by 2 bases and J by 4 bases, with 20 bases left in between. The CDR3 runs 17 residues. The V gene's germline CDR1 is MNHNS and CDR2 SASEGT. The CDR3, as DNA: TGTGCCAGCAGTGAACGGCACAGGCGGGTTAGGGGCACTGAAGCTTTCTTT. It yields the protein CASSERHRRVRGTEAFF.

Many counts were recorded for this clonotype. V gene TRBV28 combines with J gene TRBJ1-2, with a weak D call TRBD1 (5 bases). The CDR3 extends over 12 amino acids. Germline V CDR1 and CDR2: MDHEN, SYDVKM. The V end was cut by 6 bases, the J end by 4 bases, with 9 bases between. DNA for the CDR3: TGTGCCAGCAGGGACACCTCCTATGGCTACACCTTC. It translates to CASRDTSYGYTF.

The V and J genes are TRBV20-1 and TRBJ2-1; 7 bases line up with TRBD2. The germline V gene encodes CDR1 DFQATT and CDR2 SNEGSKA (reference sequence). The CDR3 length is 10 residues. The J segment lost 15 bases and the V segment lost 5 bases, leaving 7 bases of the junction unmatched. The chain's CDR3 is CSALGRGTFF. Here the CDR3 DNA reads TGCAGTGCTCTGGGGCGGGGGACGTTCTTC.

The chain links TRBV7-8 to TRBJ2-2; no clear D. Germline V gives CDR1 SGHVS, CDR2 FQNEAQ. Trimming took off 5 bases at V and 1 base at J, with 23 bases between the two ends. The CDR3 has 19 residues. The CDR3 loop reads CASSPLWAGPLMNTGELFF. The CDR3 DNA is TGTGCCAGCAGCCCCCTTTGGGCAGGCCCGCTCATGAACACCGGGGAGCTGTTTTTT.